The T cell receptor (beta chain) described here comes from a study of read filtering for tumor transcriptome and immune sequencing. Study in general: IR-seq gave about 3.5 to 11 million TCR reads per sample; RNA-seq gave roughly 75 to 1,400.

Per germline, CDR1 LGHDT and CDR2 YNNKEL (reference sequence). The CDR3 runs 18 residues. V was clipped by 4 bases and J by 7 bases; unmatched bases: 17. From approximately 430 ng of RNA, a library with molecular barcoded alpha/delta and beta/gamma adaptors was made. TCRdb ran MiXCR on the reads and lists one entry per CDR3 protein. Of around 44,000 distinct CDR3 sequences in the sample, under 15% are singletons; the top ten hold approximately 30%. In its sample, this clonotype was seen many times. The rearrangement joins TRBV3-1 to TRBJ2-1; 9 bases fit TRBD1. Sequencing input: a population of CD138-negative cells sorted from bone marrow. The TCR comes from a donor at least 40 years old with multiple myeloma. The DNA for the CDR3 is TGTGCCAGCAGCCCAACCCCGGTCACCGTGACAGGGGGTAATGAGCAGTTCTTC. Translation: CASSPTPVTVTGGNEQFF.